This T cell receptor (beta chain) was observed in a study of shared clonotypes between healthy human individuals (dated by TCRdb to 2020 to 2022). Regarding the complete study: A couple of women and a few men aged 18 to 49 years were included in the cohort. For each donor, CD4 naive and CD4 memory were each given three plates, CD8 naive was given two plates, and CD8 memory was given one plate. To estimate repertoire size and how much clonotype sharing occurs between individuals, the study deeply sequenced the blood TCR repertoires of five healthy adults. To increase sequencing depth and limit assay-specific biases, TCR repertoire library preparation and sequencing were carried out by different laboratories using diverse techniques. Between about 0.85 and 9.5 billion PBMCs per donor were obtained by leukapheresis. Paper-wide results and their limitations: Naive subsets generally had larger estimated clonotype richness than memory subsets. Across a handful of donors, about 5.2% of naive CD4, 3% to 3.5% of naive CD8, 2.3% of memory CD4, and 0.4% of memory CD8 clonotypes were shared. Incomplete sequencing was indicated by rarefaction of sorted-subset datasets, despite the large sequencing depth. Sampling was limited to blood, and TCR repertoires in tissue likely differ from TCR repertoires in blood. Clonotypes shared by all four sorted-subset donors showed higher generation probabilities than non-shared clonotypes. Pairwise subsampling indicated that sequencing depth was expected to affect the degree of clonotype sharing among donors. Because the study included only a small number of donors, the genetic and exposure-history diversity represented was limited.

Points on this clone: Its specific antigen is unknown. Base quality data are lacking; no much larger clone is found one base away.

Using the deep immunoSEQ assay, multiplex PCR amplified TCR CDR3 regions from genomic DNA. Extracted genomic DNA from each cell subset was distributed evenly across all wells of several immunoSEQ 96-well plates, and each plate was treated as a replicate. For sorted subsets, roughly 200 ng of genomic DNA, equivalent to 25,000 to 35,000 T cell genomes, went into each replicate PCR. The purified libraries were quantified using a Qubit 3.0 fluorometer, sized with a Bioanalyzer 2100, and then quantified again using the KAPA Library Quantification kit. A separate single-read 150-cycle Illumina NextSeq 550 flow cell was used to sequence each immunoSEQ 96-well plate. The authors' pipeline ran thus. Because the immunoSEQ output held only junctional sequences and lacked quality scores, the filtering could not match the filtering applied to full-length reads. To assign V/J genes and CDR3, sequences were annotated against IMGT germline references using PyIR, a Python wrapper for IgBLAST v1.9. Any read was removed if the V/J assignment was weak (E-value above 1e-6), the CDR3 was missing, or the read contained stop codons, out-of-frame junctions, or ambiguous translated residues. V3J clonotypes were defined as sequences sharing the same inferred V gene, J gene, and CDR3 amino acid sequence. Percentage overlap between repertoires was calculated by dividing the number of shared unique clonotypes by the size of the smaller repertoire. Repertoire richness was assessed with RTK rarefaction, the Chao1 estimator, and Recon v2.1 estimates of unobserved clonotypes. Generation probabilities were computed with OLGA for all TCRbeta clonotypes obtained by the gDNA method from four donors. The clones in this table, taken by TCRdb from immuneACCESS, are in-frame only. Not every clone is retained; where verified, under half of the shortfall comes from an unresolved V gene, and the cause of the rest is unknown. V and J calls and clone size are copied from that table; D and trimming were computed from the DNA. The sample includes more than 2 million clones, with roughly 94% observed a single time. More than 0.95% of the sample is taken by the ten largest.

CD8 naive samples consisted of CD45RO-negative cells that were positively selected for CCR7, yielding a CD45RA+CCR7+ population without TemRA cells. The donors were healthy, HIV-negative adults who had no recently reported acute infections or vaccinations. All donors were Caucasian adults living in Nashville, Tennessee, USA. Blood was obtained by leukapheresis, after which PBMCs were separated by Ficoll-Histopaque density gradient centrifugation and cryopreserved in liquid nitrogen vapor phase. Analytical flow cytometry was used to check the purity and quantity of each magnetically sorted T cell population. Genomic DNA was isolated from each sorted fraction and quantified by UV absorbance on a Nanodrop 2000c. For CDR1 and CDR2, the germline V gene (reference sequence) lists MNHNY and SVGAGI. The CDR3 starts with the cysteine, ends with the phenylalanine, and has 16 residues. Only the CDR3 part of the read is kept: 48 bases, read in frame from the first base. Clipping removes 3 bases from V and 4 bases from J, with 9 as the unmatched junction base count.

The sample consisted of naive CD8+ T cells sorted from blood. The cell subset or site label, read with the paper, signifies: CD45RA+CCR7+. The TCR comes from a man between 18 and 29 years old in good health. This sequence uses TRBV6-6 and TRBJ1-5; 7 central nucleotides agree with TRBD1. The base sequence is TGTGCCAGCAGTTATCCCCCGACAGGGCCTAATCAGCCCCAGCATTTT. This gives the protein CASSYPPTGPNQPQHF.